This T cell receptor (beta chain) is from a study of beta chain features in type 1 diabetes. Background on the study: In all, around 100,000,000 sorted cells from all samples were analyzed. Study conclusions and caveats: Shortening that was moderate but significant affected the TCRB CDR3s of Type 1 diabetes patients in all four CD4+ subsets.

One heparinised blood draw, averaging about 120 mL, came from each donor. All of the sorted populations showed purity greater than 95%. With respect to this clone: What it recognizes is unknown. The junction and the germline gene differ at one end; a read error may be behind it.

The investigators reverse transcribed all of the isolated RNA, so they sequenced expressed TCRB transcripts. An average roughly 3.6 million reads came from naive, central memory and regulatory T cell samples. Data came from immunoSEQ multiplex PCR; TCRdb stores just in-frame clones and leaves some out. The repertoire consists of around 150,000 clones, with approximately 10% occurring once and the leading ten covering 0.5%. Germline CDR1 and CDR2: LGHNA and YNFKEQ. The CDR3 spans 18 residues. Sequences were obtained from central memory CD4+ T cells from blood. The chain joins TRBV4-2 to TRBJ2-4, with 8 nucleotides matching TRBD2. This TCR was recovered from a man aged 30 to 45 with type 1 diabetes. CDR3 region: CASSQDSREGGAQNIQYF. The CDR3 DNA is TGTGCCAGCAGCCAAGATTCACGGGAGGGGGGAGCCCAAAACATTCAGTACTTC.